This T cell receptor (beta chain) originates from a study of blood T cell repertoires in COVID-19. For the study at large: Collection of acute and convalescent COVID-19 samples took place in the United States, Italy and Spain.

Sequencing used immunoSEQ multiplex PCR; TCRdb keeps in-frame clones, though not all of them. The sample has nearly 300,000 clones; approximately 90% are singletons. V trimming: 1 base; J trimming: 4 bases; junction bases outside the gene matches: 7. The CDR3 spans 17 residues. The germline CDR1 and CDR2 sequences are SGHRS and YFSETQ. The V gene is TRBV5-1, the J gene TRBJ2-2, with 10 bases fitting TRBD2. The TCR originated in a woman aged 25 to 39 who had recovered from COVID-19. Sample: peripheral blood. Written as DNA, the CDR3 is TGCGCCAGCAGCTTGCGGGCTAGCGGGGGACTCACCGGGGAGCTGTTTTTT. It encodes CASSLRASGGLTGELFF.